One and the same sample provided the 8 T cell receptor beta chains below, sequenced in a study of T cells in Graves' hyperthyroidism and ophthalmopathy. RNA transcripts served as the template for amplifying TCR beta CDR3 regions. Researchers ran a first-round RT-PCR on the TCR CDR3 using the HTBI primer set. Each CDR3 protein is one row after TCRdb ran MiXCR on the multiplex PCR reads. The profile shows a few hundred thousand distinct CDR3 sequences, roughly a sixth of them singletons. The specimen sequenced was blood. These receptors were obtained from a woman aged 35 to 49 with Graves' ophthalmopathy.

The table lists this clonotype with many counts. CDR3 DNA sequence: TGTGCCAGTTCCCTCTACGGGGGCCCACGCGAGACTGAAGCTTTCTTT. Translation gives CASSLYGGPRETEAFF. V usage is TRBV6-1 and J usage is TRBJ1-1; D perhaps matches TRBD1 (6 bases). Germline loops: CDR1 MNHNS, CDR2 SASEGT. Trimming left V 9 bases short and J 5 bases short, with 25 bases between. CDR3 size: 16 residues.

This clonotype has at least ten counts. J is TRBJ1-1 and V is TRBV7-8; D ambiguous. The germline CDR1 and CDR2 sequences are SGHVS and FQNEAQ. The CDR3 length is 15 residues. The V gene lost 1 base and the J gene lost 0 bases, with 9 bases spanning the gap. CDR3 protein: CASSLVQILNTEAFF. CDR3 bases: TGTGCCAGCAGCTTAGTTCAAATACTGAACACTGAAGCTTTCTTT.

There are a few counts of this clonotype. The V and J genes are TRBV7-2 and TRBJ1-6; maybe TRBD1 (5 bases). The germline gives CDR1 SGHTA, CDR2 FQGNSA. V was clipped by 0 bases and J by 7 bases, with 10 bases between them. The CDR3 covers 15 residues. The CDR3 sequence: CASSLAGRQNSPLHF. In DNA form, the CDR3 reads TGTGCCAGCAGCTTAGCGGGGCGGCAGAATTCACCCCTCCACTTT.

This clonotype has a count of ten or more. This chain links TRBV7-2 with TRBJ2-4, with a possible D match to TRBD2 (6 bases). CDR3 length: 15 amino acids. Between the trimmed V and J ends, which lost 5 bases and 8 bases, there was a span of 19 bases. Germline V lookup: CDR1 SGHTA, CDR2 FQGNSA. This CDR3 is CASSRGRLDVDIQYF. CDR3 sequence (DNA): TGTGCCAGCAGCCGGGGGAGGCTAGATGTGGACATTCAGTACTTC. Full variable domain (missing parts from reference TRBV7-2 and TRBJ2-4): GAGVSQSPSNKVTEKGKDVELRCDPISGHTALYWYRQSLGQGLEFLIYFQGNSAPDKSGLPSDRFSAERTGGSVSTLTIQRTQQEDSAVYLCASSRGRLDVDIQYFGAGTRLSVL.

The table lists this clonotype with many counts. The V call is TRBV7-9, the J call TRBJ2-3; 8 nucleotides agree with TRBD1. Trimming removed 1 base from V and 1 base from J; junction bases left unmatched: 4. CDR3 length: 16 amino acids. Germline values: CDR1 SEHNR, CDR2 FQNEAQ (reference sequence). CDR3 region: CASSLVAGGGTDTQYF. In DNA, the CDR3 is TGTGCCAGCAGCTTAGTAGCAGGGGGCGGCACAGATACGCAGTATTTT. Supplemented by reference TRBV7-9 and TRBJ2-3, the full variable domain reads DTGVSQNPRHKITKRGQNVTFRCDPISEHNRLYWYRQTLGQGPEFLTYFQNEAQLEKSRLLSDRFSAERPKGSFSTLEIQRTEQGDSAMYLCASSLVAGGGTDTQYFGPGTRLTVL.

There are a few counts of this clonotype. CDR3 sequence: CASSRELASNEQFF. The CDR3 nucleotides are TGTGCCAGCAGCCGTGAACTAGCCTCCAATGAGCAGTTCTTC. This sequence joins TRBV6-1 and TRBJ2-1; tentative D call: TRBD2 (6 bases). This CDR3 spans 14 amino acids. V was clipped by 6 bases and J by 6 bases, with 15 bases between them. The germline V gene has CDR1 MNHNS and CDR2 SASEGT.

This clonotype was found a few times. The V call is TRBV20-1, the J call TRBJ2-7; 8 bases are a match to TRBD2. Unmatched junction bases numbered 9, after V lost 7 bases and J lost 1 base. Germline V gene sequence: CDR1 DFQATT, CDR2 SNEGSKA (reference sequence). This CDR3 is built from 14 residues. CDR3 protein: CSVRVPSGSYEQYF. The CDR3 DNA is TGCAGTGTACGAGTACCTAGCGGGTCCTACGAGCAGTACTTC.

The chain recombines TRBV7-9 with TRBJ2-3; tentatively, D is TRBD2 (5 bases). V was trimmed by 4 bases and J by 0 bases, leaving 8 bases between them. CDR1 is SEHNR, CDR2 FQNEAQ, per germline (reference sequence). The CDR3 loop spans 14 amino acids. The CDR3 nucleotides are TGTGCCAGCAGCTACCTAGCTAGCACAGATACGCAGTATTTT. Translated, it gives CASSYLASTDTQYF.